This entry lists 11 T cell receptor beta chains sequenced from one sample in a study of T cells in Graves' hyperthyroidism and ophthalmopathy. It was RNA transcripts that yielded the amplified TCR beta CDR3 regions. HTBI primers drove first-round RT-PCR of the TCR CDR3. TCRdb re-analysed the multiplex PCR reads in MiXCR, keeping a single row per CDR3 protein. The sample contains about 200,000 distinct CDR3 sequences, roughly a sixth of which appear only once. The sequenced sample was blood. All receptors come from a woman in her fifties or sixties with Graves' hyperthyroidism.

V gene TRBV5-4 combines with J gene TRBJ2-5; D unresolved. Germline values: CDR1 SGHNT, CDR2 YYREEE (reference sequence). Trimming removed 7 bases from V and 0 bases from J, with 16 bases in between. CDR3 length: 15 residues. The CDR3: CASSPPPAYQETQYF. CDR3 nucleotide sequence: TGTGCCAGCTCACCACCCCCTGCGTACCAAGAGACCCAGTACTTC.

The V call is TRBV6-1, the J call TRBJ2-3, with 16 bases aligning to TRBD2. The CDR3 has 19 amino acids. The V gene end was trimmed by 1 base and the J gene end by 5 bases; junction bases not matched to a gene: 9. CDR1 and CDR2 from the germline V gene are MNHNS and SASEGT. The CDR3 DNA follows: TGTGCCAGCAGTGAAGGTACCCAGGGACTAGCGGGAGGGCGAGATACGCAGTATTTT. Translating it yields CASSEGTQGLAGGRDTQYF.

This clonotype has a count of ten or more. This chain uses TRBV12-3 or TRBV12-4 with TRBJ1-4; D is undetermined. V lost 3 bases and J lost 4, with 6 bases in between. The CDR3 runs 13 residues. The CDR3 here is CASSLAFNEKLFF. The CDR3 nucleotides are TGTGCCAGCAGTTTGGCCTTTAATGAAAAACTGTTTTTT.

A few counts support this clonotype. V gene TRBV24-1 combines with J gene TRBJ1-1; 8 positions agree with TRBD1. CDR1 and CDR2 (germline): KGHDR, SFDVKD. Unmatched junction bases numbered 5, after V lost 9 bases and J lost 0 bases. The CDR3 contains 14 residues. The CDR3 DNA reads TGTGCCACCTCGCCAGGGGGCATGAACACTGAAGCTTTCTTT. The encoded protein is CATSPGGMNTEAFF.

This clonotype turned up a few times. The CDR3 region has the DNA TGTGCCATCAAGGAACAGAACAGGGCTGGAAACACCATATATTTT. Translated: CAIKEQNRAGNTIYF. This chain links TRBV10-3 with TRBJ1-3; tentative D call: TRBD1 (6 bases). The CDR3 extends over 15 amino acids. CDR1 and CDR2 (germline): ENHRY, SYGVKD. V lost 7 bases and J lost 2, with 15 bases in between.

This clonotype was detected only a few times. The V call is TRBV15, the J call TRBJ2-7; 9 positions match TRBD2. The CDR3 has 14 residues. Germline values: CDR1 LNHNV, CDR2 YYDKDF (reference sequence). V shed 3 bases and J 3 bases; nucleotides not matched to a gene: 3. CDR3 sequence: CATSRASGIYEQYF. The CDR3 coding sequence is TGTGCCACCAGCAGGGCTAGCGGGATCTACGAGCAGTACTTC.

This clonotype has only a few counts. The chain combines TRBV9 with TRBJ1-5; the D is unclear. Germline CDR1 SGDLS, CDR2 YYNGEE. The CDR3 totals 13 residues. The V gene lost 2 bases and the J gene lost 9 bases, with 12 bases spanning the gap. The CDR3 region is CASSVGFSRPQHF. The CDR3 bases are TGTGCCAGCAGCGTGGGCTTCTCTCGGCCCCAGCATTTT.

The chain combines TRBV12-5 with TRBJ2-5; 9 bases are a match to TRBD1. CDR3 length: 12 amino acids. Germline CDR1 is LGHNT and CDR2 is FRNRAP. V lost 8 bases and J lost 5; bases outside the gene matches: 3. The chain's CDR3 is CASTGGIETQYF. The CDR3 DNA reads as TGTGCTAGTACAGGGGGCATTGAGACCCAGTACTTC.

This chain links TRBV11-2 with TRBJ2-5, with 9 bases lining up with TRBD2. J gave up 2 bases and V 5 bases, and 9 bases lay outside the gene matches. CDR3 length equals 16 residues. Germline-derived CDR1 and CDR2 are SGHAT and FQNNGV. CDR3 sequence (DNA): TGTGCCAGCAGCGCAAGAAGGCTAGCGGGGCAAGAGACCCAGTACTTC. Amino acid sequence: CASSARRLAGQETQYF.

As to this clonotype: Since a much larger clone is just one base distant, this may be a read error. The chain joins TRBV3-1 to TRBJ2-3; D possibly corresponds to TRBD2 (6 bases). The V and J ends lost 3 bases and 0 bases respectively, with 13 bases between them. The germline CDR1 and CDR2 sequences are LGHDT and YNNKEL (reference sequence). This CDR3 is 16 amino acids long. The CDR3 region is CASSQPPGESTDTQYF. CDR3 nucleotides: TGTGCCAGCAGCCAGCCACCGGGGGAGAGCACAGATACGCAGTATTTT.

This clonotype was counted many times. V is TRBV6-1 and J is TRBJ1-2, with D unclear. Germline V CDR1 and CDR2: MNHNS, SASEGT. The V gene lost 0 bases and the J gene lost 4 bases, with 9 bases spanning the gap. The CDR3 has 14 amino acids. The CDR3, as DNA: TGTGCCAGCAGTGAAGCAGGACGGAGCTATGGCTACACCTTC. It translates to CASSEAGRSYGYTF.